Given below is one T cell receptor beta chain in context. Its antigen is not known. V dropped 7 bases and J dropped 4 bases, with 19 bases sitting between them. There are 15 residues in the CDR3. In germline, CDR1 is MDHEN, CDR2 SYDVKM. This sample is drawn from a study of cytomegalovirus exposure and HLA in healthy donors. Study-level findings and limits: A few chains tied to CMV proved CMV antigen-specific in vitro.

Amplification used 60 Vbeta primers and 13 Jbeta primers. TCRdb keeps only in-frame clones here, not all; method: immunoSEQ multiplex PCR. In the table there are 65,000 to 90,000 clones, roughly four fifths of which are singletons. This TCR was sampled from a man aged 18-30 years in good health and CMV-seronegative. V usage is TRBV28 and J usage is TRBJ1-1; weak D call: TRBD1 (5 bases). Sequenced material: PBMCs. CDR3 in amino acids: CASKGPTAMVTEAFF. The CDR3 coding sequence is TGTGCCAGCAAAGGACCGACAGCTATGGTCACTGAAGCTTTCTTT.